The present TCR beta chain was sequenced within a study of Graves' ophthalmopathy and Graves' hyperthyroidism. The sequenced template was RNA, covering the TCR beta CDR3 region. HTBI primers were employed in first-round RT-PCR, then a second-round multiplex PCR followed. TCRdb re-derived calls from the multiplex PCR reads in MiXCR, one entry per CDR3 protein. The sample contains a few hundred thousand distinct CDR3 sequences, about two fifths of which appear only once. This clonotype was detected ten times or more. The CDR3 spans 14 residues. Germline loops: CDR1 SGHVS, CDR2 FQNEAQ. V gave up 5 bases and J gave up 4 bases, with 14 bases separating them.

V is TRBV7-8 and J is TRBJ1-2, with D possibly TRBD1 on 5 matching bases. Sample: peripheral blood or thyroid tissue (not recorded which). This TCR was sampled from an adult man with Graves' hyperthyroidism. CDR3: CASSEPTELYGYTF. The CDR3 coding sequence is TGTGCCAGCAGCGAGCCGACAGAACTCTATGGCTACACCTTC. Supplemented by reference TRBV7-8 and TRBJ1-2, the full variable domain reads GAGVSQSPRYKVAKRGQDVALRCDPISGHVSLFWYQQALGQGPEFLTYFQNEAQLDKSGLPSDRFFAERPEGSVSTLKIQRTQQEDSAVYLCASSEPTELYGYTFGSGTRLTVV.